This TCR beta chain originates from a study of blood T cell repertoires in COVID-19. Across the whole study: Nucleic acid was either cDNA or gDNA, and it came from T cells, B-cell-depleted T cells, or PBMCs.

The authors' processing: By means of reference gene primer amplification, nucleated cell counts were estimated. Measured with immunoSEQ multiplex PCR; TCRdb has only the in-frame clones, and not every one. For V, J and clone size, that table is used; D and trimming come from the DNA. The sample includes roughly 77,000 clones, over 70% of them seen just once. Trimming at V came to 1 base and at J to 8 bases, leaving 14 bases not matched to a gene. Germline CDR1 and CDR2: MNHNS and SASEGT. CDR3 length equals 17 residues. V usage is TRBV6-1 and J usage is TRBJ1-2; 9 bases align to TRBD1. The receptor comes from a human donor in a cohort sampled during active COVID-19. Sequenced sample: peripheral blood. The CDR3 loop reads CASSEGYYRGRSRGYTF. CDR3 DNA sequence: TGTGCCAGCAGTGAAGGCTACTACAGGGGGCGATCTCGCGGCTACACCTTC.